These 13 T cell receptor beta chains originate from one sample sequenced in a study of blood T cell repertoires in COVID-19. Libraries were prepared by immunoSEQ multiplex PCR; TCRdb keeps only in-frame clonotypes and omits some of them. The repertoire has about 100,000 clones, over 75% of them found once; the top ten carry around 10%. Sequencing was carried out using peripheral blood. The source of these receptors is a man aged 80 or over with acute or convalescent COVID-19.

The J gene is TRBJ2-3, the V gene TRBV5-4; TRBD2 agrees at 7 bases. The CDR3 totals 15 residues. Germline CDR1 is SGHNT and CDR2 is YYREEE (reference sequence). V gave up 0 bases and J gave up 4 bases; unmatched junction bases: 5. In DNA, the CDR3 is TGTGCCAGCAGCTTGGCGGTTACTAGCGCAGATACGCAGTATTTT. It is translated as CASSLAVTSADTQYF.

V and J are TRBV7-3 and TRBJ1-1; 8 bases are a match to TRBD1. The CDR3 has 15 residues. The J segment lost 1 base and the V segment lost 6 bases, leaving 7 bases of the junction unmatched. Germline V gene data show CDR1 as SGHTA and CDR2 as FQGTGA. The chain's CDR3 is CASRAPGTGNTEAFF. The CDR3 region has the DNA TGTGCCAGCAGAGCACCCGGGACAGGGAACACTGAAGCTTTCTTT.

The chain carries TRBV10-3 and TRBJ1-1; 7 bases map to TRBD1. The CDR3 is 14 amino acids. In germline, CDR1 is ENHRY, CDR2 SYGVKD. The V segment lost 11 bases and the J segment 11 bases; nucleotides outside the gene matches: 20. Here the CDR3 reads CAVTHDRDGLGAFF. Written as DNA, the CDR3 is TGTGCCGTCACCCACGACAGGGATGGTTTGGGTGCTTTCTTT.

This chain joins TRBV7-2 and TRBJ2-3; maybe TRBD2 (5 bases). This CDR3 has 15 residues. CDR1 and CDR2 from the germline V gene are SGHTA and FQGNSA. V lost 1 base and J 1 base, leaving 9 bases between the germline ends. The CDR3 sequence: CASSLEGVGTDTQYF. The CDR3 DNA reads as TGTGCCAGCAGCTTAGAGGGAGTGGGCACAGATACGCAGTATTTT.

V is TRBV2 and J is TRBJ2-3; 7 nucleotides align to TRBD2. CDR1 and CDR2 (germline): SNHLY, FYNNEI. This CDR3 region has 15 residues. The V segment lost 6 bases and the J segment 1 base; nucleotides outside the gene matches: 7. CDR3 nucleotides: TGTGCCAGCAGGCTCGGCGGGAGTGGCACAGATACGCAGTATTTT. Residues: CASRLGGSGTDTQYF. Full variable domain (remainder filled in from reference TRBV2 and TRBJ2-3): EPEVTQTPSHQVTQMGQEVILRCVPISNHLYFYWYRQILGQKVEFLVSFYNNEISEKSEIFDDQFSVERPDGSNFTLKIRSTKLEDSAMYFCASRLGGSGTDTQYFGPGTRLTVL.

The chain is built from TRBV5-1 and TRBJ2-7; D may be TRBD2 (6 bases). Germline CDR1 reads SGHRS; CDR2 reads YFSETQ. This CDR3 is 14 amino acids long. V was cut by 2 bases and J by 9 bases, with 18 bases left in between. The CDR3 region is CASSLDLGGGRQYF. The CDR3 DNA sequence: TGCGCCAGCAGCTTAGATTTGGGGGGAGGAAGGCAGTACTTC.

This clone was counted a few times. The V gene is TRBV7-9, the J gene TRBJ1-5; D remains unclear. The V end was cut by 8 bases, the J end by 0 bases, with 11 bases between. The germline gives CDR1 SEHNR, CDR2 FQNEAQ (reference sequence). This CDR3 has 14 amino acids. This chain's CDR3 is CASSRGYSNQPQHF. CDR3 sequence (DNA): TGTGCCAGCTCCCGCGGGTATAGCAATCAGCCCCAGCATTTT.

This chain connects TRBV11-2 to TRBJ2-5; D is unclear. The CDR3 runs to 16 residues. V dropped 0 bases and J dropped 2 bases, with 13 bases sitting between them. CDR1 SGHAT and CDR2 FQNNGV come from the germline V gene. DNA of the CDR3: TGTGCCAGCAGCTTAGATCTTTGGGCAGCTCAAGAGACCCAGTACTTC. Its protein is CASSLDLWAAQETQYF.

This rearrangement joins TRBV7-2 to TRBJ2-6; 8 positions agree with TRBD2. Per the germline V gene, CDR1 is SGHTA and CDR2 is FQGNSA. The CDR3 covers 18 residues. After removal of 3 bases from V and 2 bases from J, the junction contained 9 bases not matched to a gene. Written as DNA, the CDR3 is TGTGCCAGCAGCTTGGGGTGGTCGGGAGGGACTGGGGCCAACGTCCTGACTTTC. This sequence encodes CASSLGWSGGTGANVLTF.

The V gene is TRBV3-1 (or the pseudogene TRBV3-2), the J gene TRBJ1-2; 7 bases match TRBD1. Trimming took 4 bases from V and 5 from J; bases not matched to a gene: 25. This CDR3 is 20 amino acids long. CDR1 and CDR2 from the germline V gene are LGHDT and YNNKEL (reference sequence). The DNA for the CDR3 is TGTGCCAGCAGCCCCGACGGGACAGACACACCACAAGGGGGAAGGTATGGCTACACCTTC. It is translated as CASSPDGTDTPQGGRYGYTF.

The chain links TRBV4-2 to TRBJ1-2; 7 positions agree with TRBD1. CDR1 and CDR2 (germline): LGHNA, YNFKEQ. V gave up 1 base and J gave up 1 base; unmatched junction bases: 9. The CDR3 runs 17 residues. This chain's CDR3 is CASSQGGQAQLNYGYTF. The CDR3, as DNA: TGTGCCAGCAGCCAAGGCGGACAGGCCCAACTTAACTATGGCTACACCTTC.

V gene TRBV29-1 combines with J gene TRBJ2-2, with a tentative D call TRBD2 (5 bases). Germline lookup yields CDR1 SQVTM and CDR2 ANQGSEA. Trimming took 7 bases from V and 4 from J, leaving 19 bases between them. The CDR3 sequence is 15 residues long. CDR3 sequence: CSALLPGLSTGELFF. DNA for the CDR3: TGCAGCGCCCTCTTACCCGGACTGAGCACCGGGGAGCTGTTTTTT.

The chain combines TRBV28 with TRBJ1-2, with 9 bases aligning to TRBD1. This CDR3 region has 15 residues. V lost 5 bases, J lost 4 bases, and 8 bases stayed unmatched. The germline gives CDR1 MDHEN, CDR2 SYDVKM. CDR3 in DNA: TGTGCCAGCAGTGTGATGCTGGGACAGGGCTATGGCTACACCTTC. Protein sequence: CASSVMLGQGYGYTF.